This T cell receptor beta chain comes out of a study of T cell responses to AZD1222 COVID-19 vaccine (dated by TCRdb to about 2021). In the study overall: Because spike-specific TCR depth and breadth did not differ between the two schedules, AZD1222 recipients who got a second dose at roughly 4 weeks were pooled with those who got a second dose at roughly 12 weeks. Enrollment into the trials was organized by age into subgroups of 18-55, 56-69 and 70-plus years, and those subgroups contained roughly 150, 30 and 60 TCR-sequenced participants, respectively. A total of approximately 240 trial participants underwent TCR sequencing, of whom nearly 210 had received two doses of AZD1222 and some 26 had received two doses of the MenACWY control vaccine. The paper's findings and limits, for the study overall: The vaccine-associated CD4 TCRs covered the entire spike protein, and the dominant responses fell in regions 160-218 and 743-854. Epitopes outside the regions mutated in the B.1.351 and B.1.1.7 variants were reportedly recognized by nearly half of the unique spike-specific TCRs. Because no samples from the day 14 peak response were available, repertoires could be characterized only after the peak T cell response. Conclusions about previously exposed vaccinees were limited because only six AZD1222 recipients were SARS-CoV-2 seropositive at baseline. The 56-69-year group was small, and its depth increase did not reach significance, likely because of low power. Spike-specific TCR breadth and depth rose significantly after two AZD1222 doses compared with day 0 and with MenACWY recipients. Participants were mostly white British, with more females than males. The authors suggested clonal diversity may have been underestimated.

The time point label on this specimen signifies: baseline before first vaccination. Vaccinee samples came from UK trials COV001 and COV002, including a single-blind randomized controlled phase 2/3 trial of AZD1222 (ChAdOx1 nCoV-19) in healthy adults. For TCRbeta chain sequencing, PBMC samples were collected from trial participants at day 0 and at day 28 after the second dose. The CDR3 regions of human TCRbeta chains were analyzed by immunosequencing. The paper's data handling went like this. Repertoire TCRs were matched against a reference library of SARS-CoV-2-specific TCRs generated with the MIRA antigen-specificity platform. Breadth meant the fraction of unique TCRs that were SARS-CoV-2-associated, whereas depth meant the fraction of total T cells that were SARS-CoV-2-associated. Using the MIRA data, every spike-specific TCR was mapped to the spike region that the TCR reacted to and assigned to either a CD4 or a CD8 class. Log10-transformed breadth and depth values were compared by one-way ANOVA with Sidak's multiple comparisons tests. TCRdb took over this immuneACCESS table, retaining in-frame rearrangements with V and J assigned. Such tables are incomplete; in checked studies, under half of the missing clones stem from an unresolved V gene, and the remainder is unexplained. The V and J calls and the clone size are those of that table, but D and trimming were determined from the DNA. In all, the sample holds roughly 100,000 clones, and roughly 91% of those were seen once. Clones ranked in the top ten supply less than 55% of the sample.

The junction shows trimming of 0 bases on V and 0 bases on J, and the gene matches do not reach 6 bases of it. From the cysteine up to the phenylalanine, the CDR3 has a length of 17 residues. The retained sequence is limited to the CDR3, 51 bases, with the frame set at the first base. The germline V gene provides CDR1 SGDLS and CDR2 YYNGEE. In the case of this clone: What this receptor recognizes is not known. Base qualities are missing; no much larger clone stands one base away.

The sequence joins TRBV9 to TRBJ2-3; TRBD2 lines up with 8 middle nucleotides. The TCR originated in an adult in good health. The sequencing used peripheral blood, collected on day 0 of AZD1222 vaccination. The DNA sequence reads TGTGCCAGCAGCGTAGCTTTTAGCGGGGCTAGCACAGATACGCAGTATTTT. Its protein reads: CASSVAFSGASTDTQYF.